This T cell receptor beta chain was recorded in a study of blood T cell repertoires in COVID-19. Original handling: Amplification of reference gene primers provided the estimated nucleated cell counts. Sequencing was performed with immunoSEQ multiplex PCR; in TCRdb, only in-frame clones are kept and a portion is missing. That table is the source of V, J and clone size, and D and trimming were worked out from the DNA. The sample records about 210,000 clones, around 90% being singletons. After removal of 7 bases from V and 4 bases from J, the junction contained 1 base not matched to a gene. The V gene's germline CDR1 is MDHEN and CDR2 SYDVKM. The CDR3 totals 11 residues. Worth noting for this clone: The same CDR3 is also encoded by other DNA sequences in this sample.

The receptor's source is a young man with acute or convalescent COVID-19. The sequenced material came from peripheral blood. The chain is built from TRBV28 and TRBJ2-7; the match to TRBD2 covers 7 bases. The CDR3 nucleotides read TGTGCCAGCACCGGGGGGTACGAGCAGTACTTC. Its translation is CASTGGYEQYF.